This entry is about one T cell receptor beta chain. Antigen: not known. Trimming took 8 bases from V and 5 from J, leaving 6 bases between them. The CDR3 loop spans 11 amino acids. CDR1 is MNHNY, CDR2 SVGAGI, per germline (reference sequence). These data come from a study of graft-versus-host responses after intestinal transplantation. Study observations and caveats: GvH clones turned up in recipient marrow; some had shown up first in ileum or blood.

The method was immunoSEQ multiplex PCR; TCRdb's version includes in-frame clones alone and lacks a portion of them. The sample holds about 120,000 clones, around 93% seen once. Sequences were derived from unstimulated CD4+ T cells sorted from spleen or lymph node cells, sampled before intestinal transplant. The chain uses TRBV6-6 and TRBJ2-2; TRBD1 might be the D (5 bases). The receptor's source is a human donor who received an intestinal transplant. The CDR3, as DNA: TGTGCCAGCCAGGGAACCGGGGAGCTGTTTTTT. This gives the protein CASQGTGELFF.